The rows below give T cell receptor beta chains drawn from one sample of a study of cytomegalovirus exposure and HLA in healthy donors. Sequenced by immunoSEQ multiplex PCR; TCRdb stores in-frame clones only, minus some. Its table records just under 80,000 clones. The sequencing input was PBMCs. The receptors come from a man aged 18 to 29 in good health and CMV-seropositive. Both conserved end residues are part of each CDR3. D genes are given only for firm matches.

>TRBJ2-3|TRBV28|TRBD2
TGTGCCAGCAGTTTAGCTAGCGGGCCCACAGATACGCAGTATTTT
CASSLASGPTDTQYF
>TRBJ1-5|TRBV28|-
TGTGCCAGCACCCCCCAGGGTTGGAATCAGCCCCAGCATTTT
CASTPQGWNQPQHF
>TRBJ2-7|TRBV28|TRBD1
TGTGCCAGCAGTAGGACAGGGAAGGACTTC
CASSRTGKDF
>TRBJ2-3|TRBV4-2|TRBD1
TGTGCCAGCAGCCAATACCACAGGGGCGCAGATACGCAGTATTTT
CASSQYHRGADTQYF
>TRBJ1-1|TRBV5-6|-
TGTGCCAGCAGTCTAGGCGCTGAAGCTTTCTTT
CASSLGAEAFF
>TRBJ2-3|TRBV27|TRBD1
TGTGCCACCCATCCGACAGGGGGGAGCACAGATACGCAGTATTTT
CATHPTGGSTDTQYF
>TRBJ1-1|TRBV5-1|-
TGCGCCAGCAGCTTCCAGGGCCTAATGGAGACTGAAGCTTTCTTT
CASSFQGLMETEAFF
>TRBJ2-3|TRBV10-1|TRBD2
TGCGCCAGCAGTGAGGGTAGCGGGGATTCAGATACGCAGTATTTT
CASSEGSGDSDTQYF
>TRBJ2-1|TRBV5-4|TRBD2
TGTGCCAGCAGCTTGGGGACTAGCGGATCCTCCTACAATGAGCAGTTCTTC
CASSLGTSGSSYNEQFF
>TRBJ2-1|TRBV7-3|-
TGTGCCAGCAGCTTAATCCCCGGGAATGAGCAGTTCTTC
CASSLIPGNEQFF
>TRBJ2-2|TRBV7-9|-
TGTGCCAGCAGCTTAGCCAACAGGTTGATCGGGGAGCTGTTTTTT
CASSLANRLIGELFF
>TRBJ1-6|TRBV6-5|TRBD1
TGTGCCAGCAGGGAGGACAGGGTGTCAAATTCACCCCTCCACTTT
CASREDRVSNSPLHF
>TRBJ2-7|TRBV5-1|-
TGCGCCAGCAGCTGGGGGCAGGGTGCCCTACTGGAGCAGTACTTC
CASSWGQGALLEQYF
>TRBJ2-7|TRBV11-2|TRBD1
TGTGCCAGCAGCGTTACAGGGGGCGCGTCCTACGAGCAGTACTTC
CASSVTGGASYEQYF
>TRBJ2-2|TRBV7-6|-
TGTGCCAGCAGCTTAGGGGTGCAGGGGAAGACCGGGGAGCTGTTTTTT
CASSLGVQGKTGELFF
>TRBJ1-1|TRBV6-5|-
TGTGCCAGCAGACCCACGGACAGGAACACTGAAGCTTTCTTT
CASRPTDRNTEAFF
>TRBJ1-1|TRBV30|TRBD1
TGTGCCTGGGGGACAGGGATCGCTGAAGCTTTCTTT
CAWGTGIAEAFF
>TRBJ2-1|TRBV5-4|TRBD2
TGTGCCAGCAGCTTGGCTCCCGGGCGGGAGGGGAATGAGCAGTTCTTC
CASSLAPGREGNEQFF
>TRBJ2-2|TRBV5-1|-
TGCGCCAGCAGCCCGGGTGCGACAGGGAACACCGGGGAGCTGTTTTTT
CASSPGATGNTGELFF
>TRBJ1-5|TRBV10-3|TRBD1
TGTGCCATCAGGGAACGGGACAGGCGAGGTCAGCCCCAGCATTTT
CAIRERDRRGQPQHF
>TRBJ2-1|TRBV29-1|-
TGCAGCGTTGAAGATAATAATGAGCAGTTCTTC
CSVEDNNEQFF
>TRBJ1-1|TRBV15|-
TGTGCCACCAGCAGAGCCCTGACAGATTTGAACACTGAAGCTTTCTTT
CATSRALTDLNTEAFF
>TRBJ1-6|TRBV7-9|-
TGTGCCAGCAGCTTGCGGGGGACCTCCTATAATTCACCCCTCCACTTT
CASSLRGTSYNSPLHF
>TRBJ2-2|TRBV25-1|TRBD2
TGTGCCAGCAGTGAATCAGCTAGCGGGAGGGTTTCCGGGGAGCTGTTTTTT
CASSESASGRVSGELFF